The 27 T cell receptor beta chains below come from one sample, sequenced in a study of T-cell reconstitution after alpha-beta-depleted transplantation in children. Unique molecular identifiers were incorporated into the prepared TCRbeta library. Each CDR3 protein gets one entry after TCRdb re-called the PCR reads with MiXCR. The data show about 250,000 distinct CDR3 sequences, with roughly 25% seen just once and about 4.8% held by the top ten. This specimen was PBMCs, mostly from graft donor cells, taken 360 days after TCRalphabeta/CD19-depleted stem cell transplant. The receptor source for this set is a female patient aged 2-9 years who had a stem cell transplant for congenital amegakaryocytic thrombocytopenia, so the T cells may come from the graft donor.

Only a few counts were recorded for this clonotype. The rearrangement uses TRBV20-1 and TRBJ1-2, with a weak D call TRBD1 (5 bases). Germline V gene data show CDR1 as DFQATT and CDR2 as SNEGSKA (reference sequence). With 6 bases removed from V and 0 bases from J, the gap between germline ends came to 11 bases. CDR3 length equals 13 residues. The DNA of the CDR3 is TGCAGTGCCAGGACAACCTCTAACTATGGCTACACCTTC. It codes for CSARTTSNYGYTF.

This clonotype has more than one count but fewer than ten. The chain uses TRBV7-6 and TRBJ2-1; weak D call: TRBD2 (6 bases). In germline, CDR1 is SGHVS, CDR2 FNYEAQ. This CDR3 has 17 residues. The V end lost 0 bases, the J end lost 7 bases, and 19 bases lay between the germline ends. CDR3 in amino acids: CASSLAPGRRVENEQFF. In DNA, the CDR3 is TGTGCCAGCAGCTTAGCGCCTGGGAGGAGGGTGGAGAATGAGCAGTTCTTC. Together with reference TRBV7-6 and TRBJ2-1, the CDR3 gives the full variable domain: GAGVSQSPRYKVTKRGQDVALRCDPISGHVSLYWYRQALGQGPEFLTYFNYEAQQDKSGLPNDRFSAERPEGSISTLTIQRTEQRDSAMYRCASSLAPGRRVENEQFFGPGTRLTVL.

The CDR3 loop reads CASSLSPGSGNTIYF. For the CDR3, the DNA is TGTGCCAGCAGTCTAAGTCCGGGCTCTGGAAACACCATATATTTT. The V and J genes are TRBV12-3 or TRBV12-4 and TRBJ1-3; D is unresolved. V lost 5 bases and J lost 0, with 11 bases in between. This CDR3 has 15 residues.

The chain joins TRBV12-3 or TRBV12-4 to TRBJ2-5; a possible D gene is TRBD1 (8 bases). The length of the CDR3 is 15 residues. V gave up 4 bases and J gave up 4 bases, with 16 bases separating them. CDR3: CASSYDRGGGETQYF. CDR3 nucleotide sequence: TGTGCCAGCAGTTACGACAGGGGCGGGGGAGAGACCCAGTACTTC.

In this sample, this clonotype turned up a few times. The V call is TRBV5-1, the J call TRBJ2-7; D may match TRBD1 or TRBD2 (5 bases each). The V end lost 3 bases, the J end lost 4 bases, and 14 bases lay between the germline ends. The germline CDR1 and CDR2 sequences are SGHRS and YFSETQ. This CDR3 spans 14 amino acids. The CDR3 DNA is TGCGCCAGCAGCTACACGGGACGGCTATACGAGCAGTACTTC. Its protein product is CASSYTGRLYEQYF.

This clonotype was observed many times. CDR3 amino acids: CASRNHHPTGTGEQYF. In nucleotides, the CDR3 is TGCGCCAGCAGAAATCACCATCCGACAGGGACGGGCGAGCAGTACTTC. The rearrangement uses TRBV5-1 and TRBJ2-7; 7 positions agree with TRBD1. J lost 6 bases, V lost 5 bases, and 17 bases had no gene match. Germline lookup yields CDR1 SGHRS and CDR2 YFSETQ. The CDR3 loop spans 16 amino acids.

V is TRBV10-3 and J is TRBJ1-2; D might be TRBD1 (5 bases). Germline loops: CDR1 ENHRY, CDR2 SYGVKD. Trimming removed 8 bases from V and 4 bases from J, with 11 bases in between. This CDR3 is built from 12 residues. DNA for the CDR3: TGTGCCATCGGCGACAGTCCCTATGGCTACACCTTC. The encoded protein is CAIGDSPYGYTF.

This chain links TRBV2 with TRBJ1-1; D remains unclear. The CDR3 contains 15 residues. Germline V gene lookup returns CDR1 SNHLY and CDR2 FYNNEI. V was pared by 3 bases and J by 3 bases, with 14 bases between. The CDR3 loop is CASSEGSPGDTEAFF. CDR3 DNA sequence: TGTGCCAGCAGTGAGGGGAGCCCTGGGGACACTGAAGCTTTCTTT. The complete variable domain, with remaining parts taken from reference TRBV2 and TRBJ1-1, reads EPEVTQTPSHQVTQMGQEVILRCVPISNHLYFYWYRQILGQKVEFLVSFYNNEISEKSEIFDDQFSVERPDGSNFTLKIRSTKLEDSAMYFCASSEGSPGDTEAFFGQGTRLTVV.

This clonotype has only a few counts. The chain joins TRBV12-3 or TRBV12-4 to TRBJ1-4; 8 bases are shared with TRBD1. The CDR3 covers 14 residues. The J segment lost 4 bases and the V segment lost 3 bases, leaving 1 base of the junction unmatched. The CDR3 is CASSLDRDNEKLFF. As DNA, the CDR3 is TGTGCCAGCAGTTTGGACAGGGATAATGAAAAACTGTTTTTT.

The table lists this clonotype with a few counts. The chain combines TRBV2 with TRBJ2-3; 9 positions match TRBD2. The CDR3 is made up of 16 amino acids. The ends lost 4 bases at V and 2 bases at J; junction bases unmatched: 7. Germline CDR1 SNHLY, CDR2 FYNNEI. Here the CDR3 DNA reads TGTGCCAGCAGTGCCGGAGCGGGAGGAAACACAGATACGCAGTATTTT. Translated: CASSAGAGGNTDTQYF.

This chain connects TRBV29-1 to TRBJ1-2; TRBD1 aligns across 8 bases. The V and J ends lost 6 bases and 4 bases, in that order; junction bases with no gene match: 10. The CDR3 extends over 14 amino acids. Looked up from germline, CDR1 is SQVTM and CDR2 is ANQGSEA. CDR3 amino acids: CSVAHNRGFYGYTF. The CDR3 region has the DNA TGCAGCGTGGCTCATAACAGGGGGTTCTATGGCTACACCTTC. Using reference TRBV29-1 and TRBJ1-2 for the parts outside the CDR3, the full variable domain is SAVISQKPSRDICQRGTSLTIQCQVDSQVTMMFWYRQQPGQSLTLIATANQGSEATYESGFVIDKFPISRPNLTFSTLTVSNMSPEDSSIYLCSVAHNRGFYGYTFGSGTRLTVV.

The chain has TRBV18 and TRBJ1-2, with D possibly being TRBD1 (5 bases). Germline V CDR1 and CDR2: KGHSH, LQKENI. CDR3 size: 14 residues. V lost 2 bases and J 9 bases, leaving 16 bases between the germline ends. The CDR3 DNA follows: TGTGCCAGCTCACCAACTACAGGAATTTATAGCTACACCTTC. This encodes CASSPTTGIYSYTF.

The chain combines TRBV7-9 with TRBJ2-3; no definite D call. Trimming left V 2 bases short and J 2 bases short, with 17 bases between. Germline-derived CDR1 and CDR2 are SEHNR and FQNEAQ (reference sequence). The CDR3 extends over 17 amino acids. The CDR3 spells CASSLSPKTKNTDTQYF. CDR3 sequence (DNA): TGTGCCAGCAGCTTAAGTCCGAAAACAAAAAACACAGATACGCAGTATTTT.

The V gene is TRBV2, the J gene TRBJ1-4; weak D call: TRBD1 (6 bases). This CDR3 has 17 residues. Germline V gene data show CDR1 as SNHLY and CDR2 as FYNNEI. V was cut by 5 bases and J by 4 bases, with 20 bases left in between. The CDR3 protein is CASSPRGTRSVNEKLFF. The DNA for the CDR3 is TGTGCCAGCAGTCCCCGAGGGACACGGTCCGTTAATGAAAAACTGTTTTTT.

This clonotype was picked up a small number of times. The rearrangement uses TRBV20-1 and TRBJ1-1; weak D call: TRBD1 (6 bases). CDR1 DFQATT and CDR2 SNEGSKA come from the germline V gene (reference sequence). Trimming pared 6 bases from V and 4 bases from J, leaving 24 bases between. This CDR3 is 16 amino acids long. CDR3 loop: CSADGTSGFTITEAFF. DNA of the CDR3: TGCAGTGCCGACGGGACATCGGGATTCACAATCACTGAAGCTTTCTTT.

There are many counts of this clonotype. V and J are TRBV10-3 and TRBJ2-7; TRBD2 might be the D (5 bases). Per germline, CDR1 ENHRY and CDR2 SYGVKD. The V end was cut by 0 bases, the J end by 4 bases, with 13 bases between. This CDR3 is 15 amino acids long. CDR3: CAISESARGGYEQYF. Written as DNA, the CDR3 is TGTGCCATCAGTGAGTCAGCCCGGGGTGGGTACGAGCAGTACTTC.

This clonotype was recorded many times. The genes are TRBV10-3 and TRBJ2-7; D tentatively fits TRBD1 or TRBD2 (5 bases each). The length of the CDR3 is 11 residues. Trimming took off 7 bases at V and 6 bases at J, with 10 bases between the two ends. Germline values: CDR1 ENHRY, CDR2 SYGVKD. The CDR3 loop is CAITGSGEQYF. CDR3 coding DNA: TGTGCCATCACAGGGAGTGGCGAGCAGTACTTC.

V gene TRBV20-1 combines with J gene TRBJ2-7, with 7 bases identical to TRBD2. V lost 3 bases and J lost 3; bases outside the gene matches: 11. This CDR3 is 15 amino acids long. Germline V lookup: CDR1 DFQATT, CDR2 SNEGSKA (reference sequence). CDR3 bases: TGCAGTGCTAGTCGTCGCGGGGGACGGGGCTACGAGCAGTACTTC. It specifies CSASRRGGRGYEQYF.

This CDR3 is CASSHYVTGTSGGIQETQYF. In nucleotides, the CDR3 is TGCGCCAGCAGCCACTACGTCACCGGGACTAGCGGGGGGATACAAGAGACCCAGTACTTC. The chain has TRBV4-3 and TRBJ2-5; 15 bases line up with TRBD2. The CDR3 covers 20 residues. The ends lost 3 bases at V and 2 bases at J; junction bases unmatched: 13. Germline CDR1 and CDR2: LGHNA and YSLEER.

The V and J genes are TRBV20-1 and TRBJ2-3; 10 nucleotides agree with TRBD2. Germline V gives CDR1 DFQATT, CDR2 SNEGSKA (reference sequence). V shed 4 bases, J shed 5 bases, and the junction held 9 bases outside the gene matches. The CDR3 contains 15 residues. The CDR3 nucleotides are TGCAGTGCTAAACTAGCGGGGAGGCTTCGAGATACGCAGTATTTT. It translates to CSAKLAGRLRDTQYF.

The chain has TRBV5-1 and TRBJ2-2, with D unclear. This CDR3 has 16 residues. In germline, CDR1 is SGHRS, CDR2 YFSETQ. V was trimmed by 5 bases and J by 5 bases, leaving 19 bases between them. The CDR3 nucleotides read TGCGCCAGCAGTAGGGCCAAGTTGAGGATAACCGGGGAGCTGTTTTTT. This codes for CASSRAKLRITGELFF.

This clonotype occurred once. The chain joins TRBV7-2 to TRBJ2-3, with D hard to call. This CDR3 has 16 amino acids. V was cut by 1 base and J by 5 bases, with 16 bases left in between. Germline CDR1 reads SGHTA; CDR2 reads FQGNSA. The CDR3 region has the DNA TGTGCCAGCAGCTTAGTCGGTCCAGGTTATGTAGATACGCAGTATTTT. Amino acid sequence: CASSLVGPGYVDTQYF.

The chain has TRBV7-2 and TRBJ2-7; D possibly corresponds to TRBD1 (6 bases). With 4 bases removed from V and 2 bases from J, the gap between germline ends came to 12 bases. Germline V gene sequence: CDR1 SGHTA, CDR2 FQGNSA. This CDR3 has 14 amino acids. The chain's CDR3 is CASSSQGGPYEQYF. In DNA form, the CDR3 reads TGTGCCAGCAGCTCACAGGGTGGCCCCTACGAGCAGTACTTC.

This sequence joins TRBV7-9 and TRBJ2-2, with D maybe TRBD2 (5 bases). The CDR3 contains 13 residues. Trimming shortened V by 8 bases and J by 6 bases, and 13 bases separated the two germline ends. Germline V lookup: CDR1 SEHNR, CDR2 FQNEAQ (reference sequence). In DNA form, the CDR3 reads TGTGCCAGCGTCCTCGGGGTTGCCGGGGAGCTGTTTTTT. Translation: CASVLGVAGELFF.

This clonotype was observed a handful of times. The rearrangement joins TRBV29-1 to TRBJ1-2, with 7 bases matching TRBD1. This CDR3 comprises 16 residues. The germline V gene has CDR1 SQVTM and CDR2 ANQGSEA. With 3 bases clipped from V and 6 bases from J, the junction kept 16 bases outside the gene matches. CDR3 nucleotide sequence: TGCAGCGTTGATCGCGTGACAGGGCTTGTCGCGAATGGCTACACCTTC. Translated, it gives CSVDRVTGLVANGYTF.

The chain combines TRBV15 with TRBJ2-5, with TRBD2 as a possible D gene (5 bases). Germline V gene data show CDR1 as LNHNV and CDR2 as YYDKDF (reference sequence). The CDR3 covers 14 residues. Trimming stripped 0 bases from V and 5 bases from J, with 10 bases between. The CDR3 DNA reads TGTGCCACCAGCAGAGAGGGAGTACGGGAGACCCAGTACTTC. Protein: CATSREGVRETQYF.

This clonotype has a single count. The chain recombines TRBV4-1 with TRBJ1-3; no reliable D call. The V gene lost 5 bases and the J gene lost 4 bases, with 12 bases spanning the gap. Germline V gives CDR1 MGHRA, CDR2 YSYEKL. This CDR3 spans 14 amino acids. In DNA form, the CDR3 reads TGCGCCAGCAGCAAACGGACGGTGGGAAACACCATATATTTT. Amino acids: CASSKRTVGNTIYF.